One and the same sample provided the 30 T cell receptor beta chains below, sequenced in a study of CD8 T cells in Susac syndrome. A quantity of about 0.5 to 1 ug RNA underwent reverse transcription using random hexamers. TCRdb redid the calling of the immunoSEQ multiplex PCR reads with MiXCR, one entry per CDR3 protein. The sample records roughly 200,000 distinct CDR3 sequences, roughly 90% being singletons. Source material: CD4+ T cells from PBMCs. These receptors originate from a human donor with Susac syndrome.

The chain combines TRBV28 with TRBJ2-6; TRBD1 might be the D (6 bases). From germline, CDR1 is MDHEN and CDR2 SYDVKM. The CDR3 is 15 amino acids. V gave up 6 bases and J gave up 0 bases, with 9 bases separating them. The CDR3 DNA is TGTGCCAGCAGGGAACAGGGCTCTGGGGCCAACGTCCTGACTTTC. It translates to CASREQGSGANVLTF.

V gene TRBV29-1 combines with J gene TRBJ2-7, with 10 nucleotides matching TRBD1. The CDR3 runs to 14 residues. V gave up 5 bases and J gave up 5 bases; unmatched junction bases: 9. CDR1 and CDR2 from the germline V gene are SQVTM and ANQGSEA. The CDR3 nucleotides are TGCAGCGTTACGGACAGGGGGGAAGCTCACGAGCAGTACTTC. As protein: CSVTDRGEAHEQYF.

V usage is TRBV4-1 and J usage is TRBJ1-5; D is uncertain. The V end was cut by 2 bases, the J end by 6 bases, with 11 bases between. CDR3 length: 14 residues. Germline values: CDR1 MGHRA, CDR2 YSYEKL. The CDR3 region has the DNA TGCGCCAGCAGCCAATTTACGGCAGGTCAGCCCCAGCATTTT. Translated: CASSQFTAGQPQHF.

The chain has TRBV24-1 and TRBJ1-2, with D possibly TRBD1 on 6 matching bases. From germline, CDR1 is KGHDR and CDR2 SFDVKD. V lost 9 bases to trimming and J lost 0 bases, with 10 bases between them. This CDR3 region has 13 residues. The CDR3 sequence: CATWGAPNYGYTF. As DNA, the CDR3 is TGTGCCACCTGGGGGGCACCTAACTATGGCTACACCTTC.

V and J are TRBV3-1 and TRBJ1-2; TRBD1 agrees at 9 bases. The CDR3 spans 15 residues. Germline V gene sequence: CDR1 LGHDT, CDR2 YNNKEL (reference sequence). Germline trimming cut 4 bases from V and 4 bases from J; bases unmatched to any gene: 7. In DNA, the CDR3 is TGTGCCAGCAGCCTACAGGGGGCGTCGGGCTATGGCTACACCTTC. Encoded protein: CASSLQGASGYGYTF.

The chain couples TRBV4-2 to TRBJ2-5; 11 bases fit TRBD2. There are 16 residues in the CDR3. Germline lookup yields CDR1 LGHNA and CDR2 YNFKEQ. Trimming removed 4 bases from V and 4 bases from J; junction bases left unmatched: 8. CDR3 nucleotide sequence: TGTGCCAGCAGCCGGACAACTGGACTAGCGGGAGAGACCCAGTACTTC. This sequence encodes CASSRTTGLAGETQYF.

The gene calls are TRBV20-1 and TRBJ2-5; no clear D gene. The V gene's germline CDR1 is DFQATT and CDR2 SNEGSKA (reference sequence). This CDR3 region has 12 residues. CDR3 nucleotide sequence: TGCAGGACCCCGGGCCCTGGGGAGACCCAGTACTTC. Amino acid sequence: CRTPGPGETQYF.

This chain joins TRBV11-2 and TRBJ2-7; D unresolved. Germline CDR1 reads SGHAT; CDR2 reads FQNNGV. The length of the CDR3 is 13 residues. V dropped 4 bases and J dropped 4 bases, with 11 bases sitting between them. The CDR3 is CASSSSDGYEQYF. In DNA, the CDR3 is TGTGCCAGCAGCTCAAGCGATGGGTACGAGCAGTACTTC.

CDR3 protein: CASSFMVNTEAFF. CDR3 bases: TGTGCCAGCAGCTTCATGGTGAACACTGAAGCTTTCTTT. This rearrangement joins TRBV5-5 to TRBJ1-1; D is unresolved. Germline V gene lookup returns CDR1 SGHKS and CDR2 YYEKEE (reference sequence). The V end was cut by 2 bases, the J end by 0 bases, with 5 bases between. This CDR3 region has 13 residues.

The chain uses TRBV12-3 or TRBV12-4 and TRBJ1-2; no firm D call. With 3 bases removed from V and 0 bases from J, the gap between germline ends came to 8 bases. The CDR3 is made up of 14 amino acids. The CDR3 loop reads CASSFPTANYGYTF. CDR3 bases: TGTGCCAGCAGTTTTCCGACCGCTAACTATGGCTACACCTTC.

The chain is built from TRBV6-6 and TRBJ1-2; a weak D match, TRBD1 (5 bases). This CDR3 spans 16 amino acids. Germline CDR1 MNHNY, CDR2 SVGAGI (reference sequence). V was clipped by 0 bases and J by 3 bases, with 14 bases between them. Written as DNA, the CDR3 is TGTGCCAGCAGTTACTCGATTCGTGACAGTCACTATGGCTACACCTTC. Amino acids: CASSYSIRDSHYGYTF.

The chain carries TRBV27 and TRBJ2-1, with 11 bases that match TRBD2. With 6 bases clipped from V and 9 bases from J, the junction kept 4 bases outside the gene matches. CDR3 length: 13 amino acids. Germline CDR1 and CDR2: MNHEY and SMNVEV (reference sequence). In DNA form, the CDR3 reads TGTGCCAGCAGGACTAGCGGGATAGGTGAGCAGTTCTTC. Protein product: CASRTSGIGEQFF.

The chain has TRBV12-3 or TRBV12-4 and TRBJ1-3; D possibly corresponds to TRBD1 (6 bases). The CDR3 spans 15 residues. V was shortened by 3 bases and J by 4 bases, with 13 bases between the two germline ends. The CDR3 coding sequence is TGTGCCAGCAGTTTTATCGGGGGGCAAGGAAACACCATATATTTT. Its translation is CASSFIGGQGNTIYF.

The chain uses TRBV18 and TRBJ2-5, with no clear D. Germline V gene lookup returns CDR1 KGHSH and CDR2 LQKENI. V gave up 3 bases and J gave up 3 bases, with 8 bases separating them. The CDR3 runs 13 residues. The CDR3 here is CASSPRQEETQYF. CDR3 sequence (DNA): TGTGCCAGCTCACCGCGACAAGAAGAGACCCAGTACTTC.

The V call is TRBV7-8, the J call TRBJ2-3; D call uncertain. The germline CDR1 and CDR2 sequences are SGHVS and FQNEAQ. The CDR3 is made up of 13 amino acids. Trimming left V 8 bases short and J 4 bases short, with 13 bases between. CDR3 region: CASQPHWADTQYF. CDR3 bases: TGTGCCAGCCAGCCCCACTGGGCAGATACGCAGTATTTT.

The chain combines TRBV12-3 or TRBV12-4 with TRBJ2-3, with 16 bases identical to TRBD2. J gave up 4 bases and V 3 bases, and 7 bases lay outside the gene matches. The CDR3 has 18 residues. In DNA form, the CDR3 reads TGTGCCAGCAGTTTGGGACTAGCGGGAGGGCCCGGCGCAGATACGCAGTATTTT. This codes for CASSLGLAGGPGADTQYF.

The CDR3 DNA follows: TGTGCCAGCAGTTTAGCGGGAGACCGCTACGAGCAGTACTTC. Its translation is CASSLAGDRYEQYF. The rearrangement uses TRBV6-1 and TRBJ2-7; TRBD2 matches 9 bases. With 5 bases clipped from V and 3 bases from J, the junction kept 5 bases outside the gene matches. The CDR3 is 14 residues long. Germline V gene lookup returns CDR1 MNHNS and CDR2 SASEGT.

This chain joins TRBV6-1 and TRBJ1-2, with 7 positions matching TRBD1. CDR3 length equals 12 residues. CDR1 and CDR2 (germline): MNHNS, SASEGT. With 6 bases clipped from V and 6 bases from J, the junction kept 4 bases outside the gene matches. Here the CDR3 DNA reads TGTGCCAGCAGGGCGACAGGGAATGGCTACACCTTC. It is translated as CASRATGNGYTF.

The chain links TRBV11-1 to TRBJ2-7; 7 positions match TRBD1. This CDR3 has 14 amino acids. The ends lost 5 bases at V and 2 bases at J; junction bases unmatched: 6. CDR1 SGHAT and CDR2 FQDESV come from the germline V gene (reference sequence). The CDR3 region has the DNA TGTGCCAGCAGCCCCGGGACAGCCACCTACGAGCAGTACTTC. It is translated as CASSPGTATYEQYF.

The rearrangement links TRBV20-1 to TRBJ2-2; no reliable D call. Trimming shortened V by 3 bases and J by 5 bases, and 10 bases separated the two germline ends. CDR1 and CDR2 (germline): DFQATT, SNEGSKA (reference sequence). CDR3 length: 13 amino acids. The chain's CDR3 is CSARPTGTGELFF. In DNA form, the CDR3 reads TGCAGTGCTAGGCCTACTGGAACCGGGGAGCTGTTTTTT.

CDR3 sequence: CAISTQGGSYEQYF. CDR3 coding DNA: TGTGCCATCAGTACCCAGGGGGGCTCCTACGAGCAGTACTTC. The rearrangement uses TRBV10-3 and TRBJ2-7; possibly TRBD1 for D (7 bases). Trimming pared 5 bases from V and 0 bases from J, leaving 11 bases between. The CDR3 extends over 14 amino acids. Per the germline V gene, CDR1 is ENHRY and CDR2 is SYGVKD.

The rearrangement uses TRBV2 and TRBJ2-1; D unresolved. Germline V gene sequence: CDR1 SNHLY, CDR2 FYNNEI. CDR3 length: 17 residues. V was pared by 1 base and J by 0 bases, with 13 bases between. Here the CDR3 reads CASSEDGGKHSYNEQFF. DNA of the CDR3: TGTGCCAGCAGTGAAGATGGCGGAAAACACTCCTACAATGAGCAGTTCTTC.

The V gene is TRBV6-5, the J gene TRBJ2-2; 10 bases line up with TRBD2. Germline CDR1 reads MNHEY; CDR2 reads SVGAGI. V lost 0 bases and J lost 5; bases outside the gene matches: 3. The CDR3 runs 16 residues. This chain's CDR3 is CASSYSAGGETGELFF. CDR3 in DNA: TGTGCCAGCAGTTACTCAGCGGGGGGGGAGACCGGGGAGCTGTTTTTT.

This chain uses TRBV2 with TRBJ2-7; 7 nucleotides match TRBD2. The length of the CDR3 is 15 residues. Germline V gene sequence: CDR1 SNHLY, CDR2 FYNNEI. J lost 7 bases, V lost 5 bases, and 14 bases had no gene match. The CDR3 region has the DNA TGTGCCAGCAGTACATTCACCGGGAGGACGGGAGAGCAGTACTTC. Translating gives CASSTFTGRTGEQYF.

The CDR3 sequence: CASSYMEETQYF. The CDR3, as DNA: TGTGCCAGCAGTTACATGGAGGAGACCCAGTACTTC. This chain links TRBV7-6 with TRBJ2-5; D unresolved. The CDR3 covers 12 residues. Germline V CDR1 and CDR2: SGHVS, FNYEAQ. Between the trimmed V and J ends, which lost 6 bases and 5 bases, there was a span of 10 bases.

Here the CDR3 DNA reads TGTGCCAGCAGCCTCGCCGCGGGGGCAAGGGAGACCCAGTACTTC. Its protein is CASSLAAGARETQYF. J is TRBJ2-5 and V is TRBV5-6, with D possibly being TRBD2 (7 bases). V dropped 4 bases and J dropped 5 bases, with 18 bases sitting between them. Germline CDR1 SGHDT, CDR2 YYEEEE. CDR3 size: 15 residues.

The rearrangement joins TRBV28 to TRBJ2-7; 15 bases are shared with TRBD2. Trimming removed 5 bases from V and 2 bases from J; junction bases left unmatched: 7. The CDR3 contains 17 residues. The germline V gene has CDR1 MDHEN and CDR2 SYDVKM. Here the CDR3 reads CASSRDGLAGGPYEQYF. In nucleotides, the CDR3 is TGTGCCAGCAGTCGCGATGGACTAGCGGGAGGGCCCTACGAGCAGTACTTC.

The chain joins TRBV5-5 to TRBJ2-1; the D is unclear. Germline CDR1 is SGHKS and CDR2 is YYEKEE (reference sequence). V was trimmed by 7 bases and J by 0 bases, leaving 14 bases between them. The CDR3 contains 15 residues. The CDR3 DNA sequence: TGTGCCAGCTCATCCGGGCCGAGCTCCTACAATGAGCAGTTCTTC. Its translation: CASSSGPSSYNEQFF.

V gene TRBV28 combines with J gene TRBJ2-1; possibly TRBD2 for D (7 bases). Trimming left V 8 bases short and J 0 bases short, with 14 bases between. Germline V gene lookup returns CDR1 MDHEN and CDR2 SYDVKM. This CDR3 is built from 15 residues. The CDR3 reads CASGRGVSSYNEQFF. CDR3 sequence (DNA): TGTGCCAGCGGGAGGGGGGTGAGCTCCTACAATGAGCAGTTCTTC.

The rearrangement uses TRBV2 and TRBJ2-2; the D is unclear. Trimming stripped 1 base from V and 8 bases from J, with 8 bases between. CDR1 SNHLY and CDR2 FYNNEI come from the germline V gene. This CDR3 spans 13 amino acids. The CDR3 region has the DNA TGTGCCAGCAGTGAAGGCCGGCAGGGGGAGCTGTTTTTT. It encodes CASSEGRQGELFF.